Sequencing of this T cell receptor beta chain was carried out in a study of T cell responses to AZD1222 COVID-19 vaccine. About the research overall: Whether given at about 4 or about 12 weeks, second doses were pooled.

Points from the study as a whole: Clonal diversity was possibly underestimated, and the donors were mostly white British, with more females.

This CDR3 has 16 residues. Germline V gene data show CDR1 as LGHDT and CDR2 as YNNKEL (reference sequence). J gave up 7 bases and V 2 bases, and 12 bases lay outside the gene matches. Sequencing used immunoSEQ multiplex PCR; TCRdb keeps in-frame clones, though not all of them. Here the sample spans 120,000 to 150,000 clones, about nine tenths being singletons. Of note for this clone: Its antigen is as yet unknown.

The chain combines TRBV3-1 (or the pseudogene TRBV3-2) with TRBJ1-1; 8 bases fit TRBD1. The TCR comes from an adult in good health. The sample in question was peripheral blood, obtained on day 0 of AZD1222 vaccination. The CDR3 reads CASSQFTGGGSSEAFF. The CDR3, as DNA: TGTGCCAGCAGCCAATTCACAGGGGGGGGTTCGAGTGAAGCTTTCTTT.